This T cell receptor beta chain was sequenced in a study of cytomegalovirus exposure and HLA in healthy donors. The wider study: Prior work identified 100 million to 130 million unique TCR beta sequences in approximately 200 million T cells.

The germline CDR1 and CDR2 sequences are SGHRS and YFSETQ. V shed 5 bases, J shed 6 bases, and the junction held 6 bases outside the gene matches. CDR3 size: 13 residues. PCR amplification relied on 60 Vbeta primers (plus 13 Jbeta primers). Profiled with immunoSEQ multiplex PCR; TCRdb holds only in-frame clones, not every one. Of roughly 120,000 clones listed, about 10% are singletons. Overall study results and limits: Clonal expansion, a later analysis showed, was greater in HLA-associated TCR beta chains than in equally common others. Researchers reported in a later analysis that common viral pathogens appeared linked to several top clusters.

This clone was counted between two and nine times. Its antigen is undetermined. The sequenced material came from PBMCs. The chain uses TRBV5-1 and TRBJ1-2, with TRBD1 matching 8 bases. This receptor was obtained from a man aged 25 to 40 in good health and CMV-seronegative. CDR3 bases: TGCGCCAGCAGTTCGGACAGGGTGGATGGCTACACCTTC. It yields the protein CASSSDRVDGYTF. Variable domain in full (rest from reference TRBV5-1 and TRBJ1-2): KAGVTQTPRYLIKTRGQQVTLSCSPISGHRSVSWYQQTPGQGLQFLFEYFSETQRNKGNFPGRFSGRQFSNSRSEMNVSTLELGDSALYLCASSSDRVDGYTFGSGTRLTVV.